The present T cell receptor beta chain was sequenced within a study of shared clonotypes between healthy human individuals. Study at large: CD4 naive and CD4 memory each took three plates per donor, while CD8 naive took two and CD8 memory one.

As defined, naive CD8 cells were CD45RO-negative and positively selected for CCR7, with terminally differentiated effector memory CD45RA+ cells excluded. About this clone itself: Antigen unknown.

Study results and limitations: Sequencing depth was a factor that was expected to affect clonotype sharing among donors.

Trimming removed 4 bases at V and 4 bases at J, with 10 bases between. Germline CDR1 reads SGHTS; CDR2 reads YDEGEE. The CDR3 consists of 13 residues. Clones were read by immunoSEQ multiplex PCR, and TCRdb kept only the in-frame ones, dropping some. The sample lists hundreds of thousands of clones, over 90% seen once, with approximately 25% in the top ten. The sequence came from a man younger than 45 in good health. The chain employs TRBV5-8 and TRBJ2-3, with no clear D. Sequenced material: naive CD8+ T cells sorted from blood. In DNA, the CDR3 is TGTGCCAGCAGCCCGGAAGCTTCAGATACGCAGTATTTT. Encoded protein: CASSPEASDTQYF.